This record looks at one T cell receptor beta chain sequence and its context. Its target is unknown. Germline CDR1 reads SNHLY; CDR2 reads FYNNEI. CDR3 length equals 11 residues. V was shortened by 6 bases and J by 6 bases, with 6 bases between the two germline ends. Some clones are missing from TCRdb's copy, which holds only in-frame ones; the method was immunoSEQ multiplex PCR. The sample consists of roughly 140,000 clones, 80% to 95% of them appearing once. The data were obtained in a study of T cell responses to AZD1222 COVID-19 vaccine. Study results and caveats: No repertoire was sampled before or during the peak T cell response, only after it. It should be noted that donors were predominantly white British and more often female, and clonal diversity was possibly underestimated. Increased Spike-specific TCR breadth and depth were observed after two AZD1222 doses. Mapped onto spike, vaccine-associated CD4 TCRs spanned it and were dominant at 160-218 and 743-854.

Sequencing was performed on peripheral blood, taken on day 0 of MenACWY control vaccination. The chain carries TRBV2 and TRBJ1-5; D unresolved. This TCR was sampled from an adult in good health. The CDR3 is CASSGPQPQHF. CDR3 sequence (DNA): TGTGCCAGCAGCGGGCCTCAGCCCCAGCATTTT. The whole variable domain, remainder taken from reference TRBV2 and TRBJ1-5, is EPEVTQTPSHQVTQMGQEVILRCVPISNHLYFYWYRQILGQKVEFLVSFYNNEISEKSEIFDDQFSVERPDGSNFTLKIRSTKLEDSAMYFCASSGPQPQHFGDGTRLSIL.